The text below deals with one T cell receptor beta chain. The data were taken from a study of CXCR3-negative and CXCR3-positive naive CD8 T cells. The study made its TRB cDNA libraries by 5' RACE, adding UMI labels. TCRdb reprocessed the 5' RACE reads and keeps a single row for each CDR3 protein, giving no DNA. The record lists 84,000 or so distinct CDR3 sequences, of which the ten most abundant hold 1.5% to 2%. CDR3 length: 15 residues. CDR1 and CDR2 from the germline V gene are LGHDT and YNNKEL (reference sequence). Sequencing was carried out using naive CXCR3- CD8+ T cells from blood. Sample subset: CD45RO-CCR7+CD27+CD95- naive CD8+ T cells lacking CXCR3 (TNR3-). V and J are TRBV3-1 and TRBJ1-5; as DNA is missing, the TRBD1 call by TCRdb cannot be tested. The sequence was obtained from a human donor in good health. Some clones in this sample may be carry-over from other donors' samples. The CDR3 here is CASSQEGTPNQPQHF.